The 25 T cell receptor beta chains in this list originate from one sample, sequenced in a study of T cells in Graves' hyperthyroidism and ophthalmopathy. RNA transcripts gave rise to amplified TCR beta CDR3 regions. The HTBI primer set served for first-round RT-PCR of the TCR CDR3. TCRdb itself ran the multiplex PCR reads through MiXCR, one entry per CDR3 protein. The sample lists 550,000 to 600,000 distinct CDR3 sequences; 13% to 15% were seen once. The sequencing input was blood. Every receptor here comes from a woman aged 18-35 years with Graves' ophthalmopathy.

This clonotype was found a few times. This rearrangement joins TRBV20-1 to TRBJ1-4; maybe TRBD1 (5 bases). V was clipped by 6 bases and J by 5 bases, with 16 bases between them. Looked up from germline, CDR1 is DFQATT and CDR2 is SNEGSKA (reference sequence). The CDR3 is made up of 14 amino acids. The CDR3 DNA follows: TGCAGTGCAACGGTCGGGGCTCCAAATGAAAAACTGTTTTTT. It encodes CSATVGAPNEKLFF.

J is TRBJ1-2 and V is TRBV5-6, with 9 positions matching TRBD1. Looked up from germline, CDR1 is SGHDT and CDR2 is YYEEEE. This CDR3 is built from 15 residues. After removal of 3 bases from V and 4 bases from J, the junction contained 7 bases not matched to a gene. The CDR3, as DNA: TGTGCCAGCAGCTGGGACAGGGAGATTACCTATGGCTACACCTTC. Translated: CASSWDREITYGYTF.

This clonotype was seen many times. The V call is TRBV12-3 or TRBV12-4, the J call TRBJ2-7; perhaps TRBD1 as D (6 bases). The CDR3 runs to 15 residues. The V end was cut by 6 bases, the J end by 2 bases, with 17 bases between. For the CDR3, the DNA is TGTGCCAGCAGATCCCAGACAGGTACAACCTACGAGCAGTACTTC. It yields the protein CASRSQTGTTYEQYF.

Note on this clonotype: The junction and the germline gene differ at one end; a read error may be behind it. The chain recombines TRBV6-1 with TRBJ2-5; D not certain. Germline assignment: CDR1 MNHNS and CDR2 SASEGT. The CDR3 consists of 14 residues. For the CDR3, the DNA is TGTGCCAGCAGAGAAGAAGTTGGGTGGGAGACCCAGTACTTC. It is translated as CASREEVGWETQYF.

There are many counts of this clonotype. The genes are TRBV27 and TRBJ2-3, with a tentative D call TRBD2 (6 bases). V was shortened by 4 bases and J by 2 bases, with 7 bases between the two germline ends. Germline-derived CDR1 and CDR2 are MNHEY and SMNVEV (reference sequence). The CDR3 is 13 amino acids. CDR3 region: CASSWDSTDTQYF. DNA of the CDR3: TGTGCCAGCAGTTGGGACTCCACAGATACGCAGTATTTT.

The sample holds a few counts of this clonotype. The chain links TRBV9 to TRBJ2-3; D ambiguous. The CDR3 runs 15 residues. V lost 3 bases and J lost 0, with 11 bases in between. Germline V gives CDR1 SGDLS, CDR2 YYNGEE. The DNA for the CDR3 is TGTGCCAGCAGCGCGGTGGAACCTAGCACAGATACGCAGTATTTT. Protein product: CASSAVEPSTDTQYF.

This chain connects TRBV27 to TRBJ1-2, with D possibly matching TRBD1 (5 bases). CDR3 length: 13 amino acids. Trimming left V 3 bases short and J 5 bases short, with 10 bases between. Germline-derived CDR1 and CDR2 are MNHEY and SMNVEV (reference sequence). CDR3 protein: CASSLWQGYGYTF. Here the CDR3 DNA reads TGTGCCAGCAGTTTGTGGCAGGGATATGGCTACACCTTC.

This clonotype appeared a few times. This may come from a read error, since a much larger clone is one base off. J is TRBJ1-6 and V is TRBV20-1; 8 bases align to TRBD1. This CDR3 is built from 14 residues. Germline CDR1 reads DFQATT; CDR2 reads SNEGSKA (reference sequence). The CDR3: CGARQGRVGSPLHF. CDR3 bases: TGCGGTGCTAGACAGGGGCGAGTGGGTTCACCCCTCCACTTT.

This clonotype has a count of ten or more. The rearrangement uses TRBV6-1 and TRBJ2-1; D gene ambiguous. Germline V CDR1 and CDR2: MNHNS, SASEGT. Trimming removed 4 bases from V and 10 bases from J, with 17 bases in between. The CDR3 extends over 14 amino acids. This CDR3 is CASSADGSSPEQFF. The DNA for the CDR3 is TGTGCCAGCAGTGCGGACGGCTCATCCCCAGAGCAGTTCTTC.

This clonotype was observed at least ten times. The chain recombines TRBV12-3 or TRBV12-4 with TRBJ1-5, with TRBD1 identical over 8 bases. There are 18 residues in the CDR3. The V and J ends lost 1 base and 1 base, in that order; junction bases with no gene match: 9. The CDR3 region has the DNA TGTGCCAGCAGTTTAGGTGGACAGGGAGGAGGGAGCAATCAGCCCCAGCATTTT. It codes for CASSLGGQGGGSNQPQHF.

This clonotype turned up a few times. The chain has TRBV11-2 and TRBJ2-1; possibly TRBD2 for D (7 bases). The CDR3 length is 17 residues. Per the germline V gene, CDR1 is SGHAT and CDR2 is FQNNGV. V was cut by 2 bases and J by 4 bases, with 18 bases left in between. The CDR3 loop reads CASSLQGEGVRYNEQFF. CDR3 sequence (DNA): TGTGCCAGCAGCTTACAAGGGGAGGGGGTCCGTTACAATGAGCAGTTCTTC.

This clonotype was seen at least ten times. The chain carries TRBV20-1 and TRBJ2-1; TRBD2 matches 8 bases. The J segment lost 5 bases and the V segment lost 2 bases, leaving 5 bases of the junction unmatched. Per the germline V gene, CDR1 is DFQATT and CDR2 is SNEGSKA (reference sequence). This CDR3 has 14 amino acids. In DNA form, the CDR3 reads TGCAGTGCTAGATACGGGACTAGGGACAATGAGCAGTTCTTC. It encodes CSARYGTRDNEQFF.

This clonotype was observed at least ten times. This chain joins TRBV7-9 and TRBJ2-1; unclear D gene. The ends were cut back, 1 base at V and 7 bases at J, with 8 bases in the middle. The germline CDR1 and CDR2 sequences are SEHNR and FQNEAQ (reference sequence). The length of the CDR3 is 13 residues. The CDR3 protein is CASSLDNPNEQFF. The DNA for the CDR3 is TGTGCCAGCAGCTTAGATAACCCGAATGAGCAGTTCTTC.

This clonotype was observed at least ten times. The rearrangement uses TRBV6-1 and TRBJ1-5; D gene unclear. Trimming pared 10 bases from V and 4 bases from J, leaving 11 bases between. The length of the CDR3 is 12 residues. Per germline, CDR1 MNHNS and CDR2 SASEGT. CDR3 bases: TGTGCCACCGGCAGGATAAATCAGCCCCAGCATTTT. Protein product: CATGRINQPQHF.

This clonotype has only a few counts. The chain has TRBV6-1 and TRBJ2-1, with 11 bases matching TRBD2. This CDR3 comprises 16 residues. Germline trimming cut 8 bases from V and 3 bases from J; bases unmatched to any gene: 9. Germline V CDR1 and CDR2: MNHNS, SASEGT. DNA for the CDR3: TGTGCCAGCTTCGCCTGGACTAGCGGGTTCTACAATGAGCAGTTCTTC. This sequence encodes CASFAWTSGFYNEQFF.

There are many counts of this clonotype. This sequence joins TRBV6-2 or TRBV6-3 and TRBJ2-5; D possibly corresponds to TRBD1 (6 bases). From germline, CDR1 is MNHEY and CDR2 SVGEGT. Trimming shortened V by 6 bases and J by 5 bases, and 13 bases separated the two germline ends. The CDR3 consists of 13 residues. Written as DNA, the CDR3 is TGTGCCAGCAGCTGGGACATGGTGGAGACCCAGTACTTC. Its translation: CASSWDMVETQYF.

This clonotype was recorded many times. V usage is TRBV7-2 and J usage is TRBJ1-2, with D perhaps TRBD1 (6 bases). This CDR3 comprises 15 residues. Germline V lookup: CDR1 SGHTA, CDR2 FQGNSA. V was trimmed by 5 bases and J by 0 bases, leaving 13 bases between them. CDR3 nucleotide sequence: TGTGCCAGCAGCCTGCGACAGGCCCCTAACTATGGCTACACCTTC. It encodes CASSLRQAPNYGYTF.

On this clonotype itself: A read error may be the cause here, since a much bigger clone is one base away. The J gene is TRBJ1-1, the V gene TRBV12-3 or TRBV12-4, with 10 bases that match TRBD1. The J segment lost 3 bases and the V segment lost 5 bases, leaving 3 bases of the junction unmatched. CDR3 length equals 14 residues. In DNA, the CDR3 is TGTGCCAGCAGTGCCGGGACAGGGGACACTGAAGCTTTCTTT. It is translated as CASSAGTGDTEAFF.

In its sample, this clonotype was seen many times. The CDR3 DNA follows: TGTGCCACCAGTGACTCCGGGACAGCCCAAGAGACCCAGTACTTC. Its translation is CATSDSGTAQETQYF. The J gene is TRBJ2-5, the V gene TRBV24-1; TRBD1 matches 7 bases. The CDR3 has 15 residues. J was trimmed by 1 base and V by 4 bases; bases with no gene match: 5. Germline CDR1 KGHDR, CDR2 SFDVKD.

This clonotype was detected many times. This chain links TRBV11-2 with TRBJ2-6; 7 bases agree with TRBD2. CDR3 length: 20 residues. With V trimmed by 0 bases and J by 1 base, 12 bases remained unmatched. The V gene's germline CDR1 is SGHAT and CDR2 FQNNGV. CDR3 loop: CASSLDRTVAGTSGANVLTF. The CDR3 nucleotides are TGTGCCAGCAGCTTAGATCGGACGGTAGCGGGTACGTCTGGGGCCAACGTCCTGACTTTC. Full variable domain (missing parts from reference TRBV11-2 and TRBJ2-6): EAGVAQSPRYKIIEKRQSVAFWCNPISGHATLYWYQQILGQGPKLLIQFQNNGVVDDSQLPKDRFSAERLKGVDSTLKIQPAKLEDSAVYLCASSLDRTVAGTSGANVLTFGAGSRLTVL.

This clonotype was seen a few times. This CDR3 is CSARDRARASGNTIYF. The CDR3 DNA sequence: TGCAGTGCTAGAGATCGGGCCCGGGCGTCTGGAAACACCATATATTTT. This chain joins TRBV20-1 and TRBJ1-3; D gene uncertain. The CDR3 extends over 16 amino acids. In germline, CDR1 is DFQATT, CDR2 SNEGSKA (reference sequence). V lost 0 bases, J lost 1 base, and 13 bases lay in between.

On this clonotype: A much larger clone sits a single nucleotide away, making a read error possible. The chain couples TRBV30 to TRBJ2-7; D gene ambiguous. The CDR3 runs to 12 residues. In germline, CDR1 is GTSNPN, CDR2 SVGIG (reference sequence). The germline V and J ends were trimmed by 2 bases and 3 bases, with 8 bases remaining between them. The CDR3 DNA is TGTGCCTGGAGTTGTACCATCTACGAGCAGTACTTC. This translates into CAWSCTIYEQYF.

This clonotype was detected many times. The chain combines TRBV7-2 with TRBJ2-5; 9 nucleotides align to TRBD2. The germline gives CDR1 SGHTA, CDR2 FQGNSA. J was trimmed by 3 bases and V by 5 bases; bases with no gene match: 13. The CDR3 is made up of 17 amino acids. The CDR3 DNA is TGTGCCAGCAGCCTCACGGCGGCTAGCGGGGTAAAAGAGACCCAGTACTTC. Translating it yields CASSLTAASGVKETQYF.

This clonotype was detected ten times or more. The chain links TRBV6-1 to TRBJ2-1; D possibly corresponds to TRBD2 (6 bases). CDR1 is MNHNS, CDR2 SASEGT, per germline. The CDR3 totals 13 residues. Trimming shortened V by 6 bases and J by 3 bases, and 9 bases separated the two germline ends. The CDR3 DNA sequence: TGTGCCAGCAGGCGAGCGGGCTACAATGAGCAGTTCTTC. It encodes CASRRAGYNEQFF.

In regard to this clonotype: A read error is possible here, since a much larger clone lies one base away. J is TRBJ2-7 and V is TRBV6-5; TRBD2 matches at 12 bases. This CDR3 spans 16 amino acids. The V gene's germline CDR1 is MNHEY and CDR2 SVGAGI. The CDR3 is CASSSPTSGSLYEQHF. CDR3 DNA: TGTGCCAGCAGTTCCCCGACTAGCGGGAGTTTATACGAGCAGCACTTC.